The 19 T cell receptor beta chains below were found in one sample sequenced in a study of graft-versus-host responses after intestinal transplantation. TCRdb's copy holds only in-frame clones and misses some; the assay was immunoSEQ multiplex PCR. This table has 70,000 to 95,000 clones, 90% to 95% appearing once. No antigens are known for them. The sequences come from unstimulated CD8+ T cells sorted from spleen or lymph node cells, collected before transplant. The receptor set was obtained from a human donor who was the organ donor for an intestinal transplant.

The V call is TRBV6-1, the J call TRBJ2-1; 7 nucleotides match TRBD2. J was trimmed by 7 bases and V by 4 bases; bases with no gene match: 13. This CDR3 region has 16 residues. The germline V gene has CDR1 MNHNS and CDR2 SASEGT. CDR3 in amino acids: CASSVLSGGGPNEQFF. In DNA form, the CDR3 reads TGTGCCAGCAGTGTCCTCTCGGGGGGAGGTCCAAATGAGCAGTTCTTC.

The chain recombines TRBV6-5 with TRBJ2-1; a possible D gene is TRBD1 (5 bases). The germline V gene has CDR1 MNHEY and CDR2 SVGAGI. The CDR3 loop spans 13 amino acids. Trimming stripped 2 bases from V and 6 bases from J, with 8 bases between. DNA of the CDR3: TGTGCCAGCAGTTACGGTAGGGGCAATGAGCAGTTCTTC. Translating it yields CASSYGRGNEQFF.

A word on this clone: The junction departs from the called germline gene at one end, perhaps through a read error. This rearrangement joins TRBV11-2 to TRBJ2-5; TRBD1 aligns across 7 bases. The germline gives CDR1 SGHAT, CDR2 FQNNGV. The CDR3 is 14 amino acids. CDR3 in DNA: TGTGCCAGCAGCTTAGACGTCAATTGGTGGGACAGCCACTTC. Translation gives CASSLDVNWWDSHF. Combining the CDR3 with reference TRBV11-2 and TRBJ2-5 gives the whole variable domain EAGVAQSPRYKIIEKRQSVAFWCNPISGHATLYWYQQILGQGPKLLIQFQNNGVVDDSQLPKDRFSAERLKGVDSTLKIQPAKLEDSAVYLCASSLDVNWWDSHFGPGTRLLVL.

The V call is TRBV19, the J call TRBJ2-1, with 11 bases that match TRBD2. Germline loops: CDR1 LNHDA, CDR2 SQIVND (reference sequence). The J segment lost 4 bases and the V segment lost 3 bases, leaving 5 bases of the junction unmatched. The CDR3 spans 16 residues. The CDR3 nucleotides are TGTGCCAGTAGTATGGGAGGGACTAGCGGATACAATGAGCAGTTCTTC. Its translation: CASSMGGTSGYNEQFF.

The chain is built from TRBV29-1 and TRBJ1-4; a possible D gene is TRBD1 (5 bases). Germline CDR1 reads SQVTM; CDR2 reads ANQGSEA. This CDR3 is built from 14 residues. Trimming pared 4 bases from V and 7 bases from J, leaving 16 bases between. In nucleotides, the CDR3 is TGCAGCGTTGTAGTGGGGCCCTCCATTGAAAAACTGTTTTTT. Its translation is CSVVVGPSIEKLFF.

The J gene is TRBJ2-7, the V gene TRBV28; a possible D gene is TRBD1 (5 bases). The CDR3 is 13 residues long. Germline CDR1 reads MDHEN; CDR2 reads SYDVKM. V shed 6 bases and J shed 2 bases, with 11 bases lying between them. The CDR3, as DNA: TGTGCCAGCAGGCCAGGGTCGGCCTACGAGCAGTACTTC. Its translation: CASRPGSAYEQYF.

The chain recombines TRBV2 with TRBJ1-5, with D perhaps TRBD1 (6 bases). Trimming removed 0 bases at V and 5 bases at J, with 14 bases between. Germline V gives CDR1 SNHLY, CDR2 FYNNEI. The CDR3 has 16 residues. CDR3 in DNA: TGTGCCAGCAGTGAAGCGCCCTGGACAGTAGATCAGCCCCAGCATTTT. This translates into CASSEAPWTVDQPQHF.

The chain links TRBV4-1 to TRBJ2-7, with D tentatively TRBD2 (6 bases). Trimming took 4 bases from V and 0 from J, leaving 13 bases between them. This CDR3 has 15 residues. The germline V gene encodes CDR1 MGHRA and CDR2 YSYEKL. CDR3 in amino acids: CASSPLATSSYEQYF. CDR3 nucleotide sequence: TGCGCCAGCAGCCCTCTAGCGACGAGCTCCTACGAGCAGTACTTC.

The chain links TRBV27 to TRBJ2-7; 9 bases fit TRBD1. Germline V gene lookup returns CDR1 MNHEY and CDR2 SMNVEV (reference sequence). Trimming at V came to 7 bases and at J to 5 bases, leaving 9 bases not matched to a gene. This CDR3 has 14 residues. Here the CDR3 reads CASNSWDRDDEQYF. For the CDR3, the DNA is TGTGCCAGCAATTCGTGGGACAGGGATGACGAGCAGTACTTC.

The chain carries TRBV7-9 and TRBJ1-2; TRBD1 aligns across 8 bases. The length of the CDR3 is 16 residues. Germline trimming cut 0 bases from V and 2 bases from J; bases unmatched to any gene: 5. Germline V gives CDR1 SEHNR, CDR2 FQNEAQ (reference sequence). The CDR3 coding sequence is TGTGCCAGCAGCTTAGCAGACAGGGGTCAAAACTATGGCTACACCTTC. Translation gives CASSLADRGQNYGYTF.

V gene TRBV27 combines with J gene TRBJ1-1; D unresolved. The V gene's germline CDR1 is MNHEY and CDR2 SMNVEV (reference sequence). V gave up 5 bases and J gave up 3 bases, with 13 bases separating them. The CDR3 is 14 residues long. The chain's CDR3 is CASSPPGADTEAFF. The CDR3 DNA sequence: TGTGCCAGCAGTCCCCCCGGTGCGGACACTGAAGCTTTCTTT.

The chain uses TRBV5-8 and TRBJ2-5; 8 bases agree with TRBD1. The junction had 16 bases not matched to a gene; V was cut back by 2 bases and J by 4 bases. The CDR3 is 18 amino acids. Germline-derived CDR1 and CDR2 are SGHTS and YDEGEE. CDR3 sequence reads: CASSLGQGGTWWGETQYF. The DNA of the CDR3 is TGTGCCAGCAGCTTAGGACAGGGCGGGACTTGGTGGGGAGAGACCCAGTACTTC.

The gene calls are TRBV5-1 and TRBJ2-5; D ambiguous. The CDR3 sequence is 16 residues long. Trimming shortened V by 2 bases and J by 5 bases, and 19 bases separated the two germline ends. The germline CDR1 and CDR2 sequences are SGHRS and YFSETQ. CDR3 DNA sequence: TGCGCCAGCAGCTTAAAAGCCTACAGTAATTGGGAGACCCAGTACTTC. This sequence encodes CASSLKAYSNWETQYF.

The chain's CDR3 is CASSGWSGGELFF. The CDR3, as DNA: TGCGCCAGCAGCGGATGGTCGGGCGGGGAGCTGTTTTTT. This chain links TRBV5-1 with TRBJ2-2; D not resolved. From germline, CDR1 is SGHRS and CDR2 YFSETQ. The CDR3 extends over 13 amino acids. Trimming shortened V by 4 bases and J by 7 bases, and 11 bases separated the two germline ends.

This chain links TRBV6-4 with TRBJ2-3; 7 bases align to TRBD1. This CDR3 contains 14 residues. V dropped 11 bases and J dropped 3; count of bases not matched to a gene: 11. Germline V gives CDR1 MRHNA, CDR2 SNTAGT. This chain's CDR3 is CARQGLGRTDTQYF. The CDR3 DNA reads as TGTGCCCGACAGGGCCTAGGAAGAACAGATACGCAGTATTTT.

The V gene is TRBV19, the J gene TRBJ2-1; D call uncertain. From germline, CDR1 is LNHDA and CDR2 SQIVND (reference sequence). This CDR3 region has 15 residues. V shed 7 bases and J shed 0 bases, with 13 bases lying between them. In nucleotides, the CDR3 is TGTGCCAGTAAGTCGAAGAGTGCCTCCTACAATGAGCAGTTCTTC. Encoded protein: CASKSKSASYNEQFF.

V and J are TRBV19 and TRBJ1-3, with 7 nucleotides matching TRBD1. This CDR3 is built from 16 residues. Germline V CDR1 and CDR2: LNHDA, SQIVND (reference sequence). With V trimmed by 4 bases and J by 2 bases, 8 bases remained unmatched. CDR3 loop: CASSKYRGSTGNTIYF. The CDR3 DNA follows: TGTGCCAGTAGTAAATACAGGGGTTCCACTGGAAACACCATATATTTT.

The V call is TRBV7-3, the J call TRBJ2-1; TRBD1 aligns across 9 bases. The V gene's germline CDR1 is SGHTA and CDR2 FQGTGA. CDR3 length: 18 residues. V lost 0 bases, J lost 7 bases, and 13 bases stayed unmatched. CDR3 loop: CASSLTAALGQGINEQFF. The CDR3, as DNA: TGTGCCAGCAGCTTAACCGCCGCTCTGGGACAGGGTATTAATGAGCAGTTCTTC.

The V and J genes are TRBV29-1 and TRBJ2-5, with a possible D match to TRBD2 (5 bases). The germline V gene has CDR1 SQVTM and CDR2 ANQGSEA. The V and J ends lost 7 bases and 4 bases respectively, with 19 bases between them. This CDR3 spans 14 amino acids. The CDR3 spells CSAPGDIEGETQYF. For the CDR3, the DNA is TGCAGCGCCCCGGGCGACATAGAGGGAGAGACCCAGTACTTC.